This record concerns one TCR beta chain sequence. This clonotype was counted ten times or more. Its target antigen remains unknown. Base qualities are not at hand, and no much larger clone is one base apart. These data come from a study of T cells in Graves' hyperthyroidism and ophthalmopathy (dated by TCRdb to the late 2010s). In the study overall: Peripheral blood samples were taken at the time of initial diagnosis, prior to any treatment. To identify TCR V-J signatures that set the groups apart, the researchers used a discovery cohort of more than 95 patients, made up of 40 to 45 with Graves' ophthalmopathy and 55 to 65 with stable Graves' hyperthyroidism. Whether ophthalmopathy could be predicted prospectively was tested in an independent validation cohort made up of 18 to 20 hyperthyroidism patients plus 17 patients who later progressed to ophthalmopathy. The 75 to 100 discovery patients were randomly split 7:3 into training and test sets. Thyroid tissue and blood T-cell repertoires from six Graves' hyperthyroidism patients were also compared in the study. After sampling, hyperthyroidism patients received methimazole starting at 30 mg daily, and ophthalmopathy patients received high-dose intravenous methylprednisolone. The paper reports TCR Vbeta CDR3 sequencing of 135 peripheral blood samples: under 45 ophthalmopathy, fewer than 80 hyperthyroidism and around 17 progressor patients. Broad study findings and their caveats: During validation, the model predicted progression to ophthalmopathy a median of approximately 6 months ahead of onset, with 70.59% sensitivity and about 75% specificity. No statistical method was used to set the sample size in advance, and investigators knew the group allocation. A model built on a 13 V-J signature distinguished ophthalmopathy from stable hyperthyroidism, reaching 85% to 90% sensitivity and about 81% specificity in cross-validation and 80%/75% in testing. Most expanded thyroid clonotypes (frequency above 0.001) were also detected in blood, suggesting blood repertoires may reflect thyroid immune responses.

Stable Graves' hyperthyroidism was defined as the absence of progression to ophthalmopathy over 18 months of follow-up. Hyperthyroidism patients were newly diagnosed, with disease duration under 2 months, and aged 18 to 65 years. Any patient with an uncontrolled infection, another autoimmune disease, pregnancy or lactation was excluded. Diagnoses were based on clinical symptoms, serum thyroxine and TRAb, thyroid ultrasound and orbital computed tomography. PBMCs were isolated from about 10 ml of fresh peripheral blood by Ficoll-Paque density gradient centrifugation. Trizol reagent was used to extract total RNA, and RNA quality was then checked on an Agilent 2100 Bioanalyzer. Amplification of TCR beta CDR3 regions was carried out from RNA transcripts. For the first round of RT-PCR on the TCR CDR3, the HTBI primer set was used together with the Qiagen OneStep RT-PCR kit. Libraries were constructed in a second round of multiplex PCR, after which size selection and purification were performed. Sequencing of the libraries was done on an Illumina HiSeq2000 using paired-end 100 bp reads. Per the original workflow: SOAPnuke was used to process the raw data, with reads discarded if the reads contained adapters or uncalled bases, had a mean Phred below 15, or lacked an exact constant-primer or identifier match. COPE v1.2.5 was used to merge the high-quality paired reads, and each unique nucleotide sequence was defined as a clonotype. MiTCR v1.1 was used to align the clonotypes against IMGT TRBV, TRBD and TRBJ reference segments. Analysis was restricted to V-J combinations with a frequency above 0.0001, which covered 99.2% of repertoires. The TCS score was defined as the ratio of F50 (clonal expansion) to E x V (chaos), calculated using BLOSUM62-based TCRdist between CDR3 peptides within each V-J. Welch's t-statistics and random forest reduced approximately 520 V-J features to about 12, which were used in a naive Bayes classifier (R e1071). TCRdb applied fastp at Q25 and MiXCR to the public reads, then kept only in-frame beta chains. Rows with one shared CDR3 protein collapse into an entry with the most common genes and DNA. TCRdb's processing, not the authors', yielded these V and J calls. This sample lists 90,000 to 120,000 distinct CDR3 sequences; 15% to 20% were detected once. The ten top clones hold 42% of the sample.

CDR1 and CDR2, looked up from the germline V gene (reference sequence), are LGHDT and YNNKEL. The CDR3 sequence holds 16 residues, the cysteine and phenylalanine included. The kept DNA is CDR3 alone, 48 bases in frame from the first base. After removal of 2 bases from V and 6 bases from J, the junction retains 4 bases not matched to a gene. The source is a woman in her forties or fifties with Graves' hyperthyroidism. The rearranged chain carries TRBV3-1 and TRBJ1-6; the central 10 bases match TRBD1. The sample taken for sequencing was blood. The sequenced DNA is TGTGCCAGCAGCCAATCACGGACAGGGGGTAATTCACCCCTCCACTTT. This translates into CASSQSRTGGNSPLHF.